This TCR beta chain is drawn from a study of blood T cell repertoires in COVID-19. This clone occurred a few times. V gave up 3 bases and J gave up 3 bases, with 14 bases separating them. The CDR3 has 15 amino acids. In germline, CDR1 is LGHDT, CDR2 YNNKEL (reference sequence). Only in-frame clones appear in the TCRdb table, and some are missing; sequencing was by immunoSEQ multiplex PCR. The sample carries approximately 53,000 clones, 65% to 90% recorded once. J is TRBJ1-1 and V is TRBV3-1 (or the pseudogene TRBV3-2); weak D call: TRBD1 (6 bases). The sample was peripheral blood. The sequence came from a woman older than 75 with COVID-19, enrolled during active disease. CDR3 nucleotide sequence: TGTGCCAGCAGCCATCGGGGGGCTGTAGACACTGAAGCTTTCTTT. The encoded protein is CASSHRGAVDTEAFF.